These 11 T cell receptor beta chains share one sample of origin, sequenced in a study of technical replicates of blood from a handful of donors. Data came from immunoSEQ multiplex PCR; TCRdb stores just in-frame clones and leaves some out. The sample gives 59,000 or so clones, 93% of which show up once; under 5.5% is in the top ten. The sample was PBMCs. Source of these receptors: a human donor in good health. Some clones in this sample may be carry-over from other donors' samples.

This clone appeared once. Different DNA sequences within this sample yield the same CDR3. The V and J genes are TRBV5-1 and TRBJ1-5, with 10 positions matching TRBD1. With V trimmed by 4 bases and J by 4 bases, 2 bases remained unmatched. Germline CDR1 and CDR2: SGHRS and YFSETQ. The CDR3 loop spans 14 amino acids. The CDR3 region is CASSPGQGNQPQHF. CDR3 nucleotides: TGCGCCAGCAGCCCGGGACAGGGGAATCAGCCCCAGCATTTT.

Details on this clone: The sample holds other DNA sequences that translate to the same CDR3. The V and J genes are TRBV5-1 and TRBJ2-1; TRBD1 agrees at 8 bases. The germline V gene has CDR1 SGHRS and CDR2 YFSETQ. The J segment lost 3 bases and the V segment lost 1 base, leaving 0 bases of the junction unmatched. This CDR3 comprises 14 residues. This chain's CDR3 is CASSLTGGYNEQFF. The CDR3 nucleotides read TGCGCCAGCAGCTTGACAGGGGGCTACAATGAGCAGTTCTTC.

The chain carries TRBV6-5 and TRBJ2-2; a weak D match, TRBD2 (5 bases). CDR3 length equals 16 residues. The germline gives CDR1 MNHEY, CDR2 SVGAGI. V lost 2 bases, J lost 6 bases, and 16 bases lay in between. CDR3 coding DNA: TGTGCCAGCAGTTACGAGTTAGACTACGCAGCCGGGGAGCTGTTTTTT. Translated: CASSYELDYAAGELFF.

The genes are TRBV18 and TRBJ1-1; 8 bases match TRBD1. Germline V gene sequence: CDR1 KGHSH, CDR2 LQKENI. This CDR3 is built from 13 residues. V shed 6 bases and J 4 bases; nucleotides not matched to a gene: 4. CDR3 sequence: CASSRTGRTEAFF. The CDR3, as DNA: TGTGCCAGCTCCCGGACAGGGCGCACTGAAGCTTTCTTT.

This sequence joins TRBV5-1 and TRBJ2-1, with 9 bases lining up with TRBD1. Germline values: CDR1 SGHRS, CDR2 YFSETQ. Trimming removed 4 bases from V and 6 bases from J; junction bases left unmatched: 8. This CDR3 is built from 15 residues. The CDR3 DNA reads TGCGCCAGCAGCCAAGGGACAGGGAGACTCAATGAGCAGTTCTTC. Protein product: CASSQGTGRLNEQFF.

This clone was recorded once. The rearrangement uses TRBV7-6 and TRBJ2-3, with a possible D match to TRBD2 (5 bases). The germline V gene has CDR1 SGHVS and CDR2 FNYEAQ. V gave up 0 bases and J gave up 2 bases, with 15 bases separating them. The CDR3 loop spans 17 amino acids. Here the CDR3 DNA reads TGTGCCAGCAGCTTAGCGCGGAGGACCCAGTTCACAGATACGCAGTATTTT. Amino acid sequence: CASSLARRTQFTDTQYF. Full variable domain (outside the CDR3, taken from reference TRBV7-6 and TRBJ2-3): GAGVSQSPRYKVTKRGQDVALRCDPISGHVSLYWYRQALGQGPEFLTYFNYEAQQDKSGLPNDRFSAERPEGSISTLTIQRTEQRDSAMYRCASSLARRTQFTDTQYFGPGTRLTVL.

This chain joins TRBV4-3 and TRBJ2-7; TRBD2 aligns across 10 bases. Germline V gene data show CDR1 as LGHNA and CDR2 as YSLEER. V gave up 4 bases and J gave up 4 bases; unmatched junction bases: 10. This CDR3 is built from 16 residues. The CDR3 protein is CASSREAAGGLYEQYF. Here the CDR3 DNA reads TGCGCCAGCAGCCGCGAGGCAGCGGGGGGGCTTTACGAGCAGTACTTC.

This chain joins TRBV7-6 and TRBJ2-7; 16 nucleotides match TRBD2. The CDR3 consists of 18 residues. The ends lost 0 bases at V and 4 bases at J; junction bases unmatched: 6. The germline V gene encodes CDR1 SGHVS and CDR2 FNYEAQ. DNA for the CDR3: TGTGCCAGCAGCTTAGCGGGGACTAGCGGGAGGGCCAGGTACGAGCAGTACTTC. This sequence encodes CASSLAGTSGRARYEQYF.

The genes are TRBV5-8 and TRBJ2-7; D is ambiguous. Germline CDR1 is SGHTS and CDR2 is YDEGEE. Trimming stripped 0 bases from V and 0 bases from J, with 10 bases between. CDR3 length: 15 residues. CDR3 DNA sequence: TGTGCCAGCAGCTTGGCGTTTCGGAGCTCCTACGAGCAGTACTTC. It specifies CASSLAFRSSYEQYF.

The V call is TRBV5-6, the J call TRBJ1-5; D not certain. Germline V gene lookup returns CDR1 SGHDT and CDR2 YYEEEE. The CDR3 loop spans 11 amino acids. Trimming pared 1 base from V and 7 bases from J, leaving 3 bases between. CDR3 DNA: TGTGCCAGCAGCTTGAGCCAGCCCCAGCATTTT. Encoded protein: CASSLSQPQHF.

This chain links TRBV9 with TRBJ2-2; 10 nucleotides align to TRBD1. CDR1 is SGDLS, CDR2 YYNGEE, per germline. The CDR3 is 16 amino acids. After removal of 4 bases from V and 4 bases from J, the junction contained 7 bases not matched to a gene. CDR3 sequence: CASSPRDRGPTGELFF. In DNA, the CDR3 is TGTGCCAGCAGCCCGCGGGACAGGGGACCCACCGGGGAGCTGTTTTTT.